A selection of T cell receptor beta chains follows, all from one sample in a study of identical twins. Each CDR3 protein gets one entry after TCRdb re-called the 5' RACE reads with MiXCR. The data show roughly 260,000 distinct CDR3 sequences, 11% to 15% seen once. Specimen: memory (CD45RO+) T cells sorted from blood. These receptor sequences come from a woman aged 18-30 years in good health. Each CDR3 is given with its conserved first and last residue. The D gene is left open where the match is weak. Some rows mark clone size as missing; the rest say once, few, many or name a class of expanded clone.

j_gene,d_gene,v_gene,abundance,CDR3aa,CDR3nt
TRBJ2-5,.,TRBV20-1,.,CSASKNGAGGETQYF,TGCAGTGCTAGTAAAAATGGGGCCGGCGGAGAGACCCAGTACTTC
TRBJ2-4,.,TRBV11-2,few,CASSLGVLAKNIQYF,TGTGCCAGCAGCTTAGGGGTTCTAGCCAAAAACATTCAGTACTTC
TRBJ1-5,TRBD1,TRBV11-3,once,CASRCLRQGSHQPQHF,TGTGCCAGCCGGTGCCTCAGACAGGGCAGCCATCAGCCCCAGCATTTT
TRBJ1-5,.,TRBV12-3/TRBV12-4,.,CASSLGLIGLGQPQHF,TGTGCCAGCAGTTTGGGCCTTATTGGGCTAGGTCAGCCCCAGCATTTT
TRBJ1-2,.,TRBV3-1,many,CASSQDPGRPYGYTF,TGTGCCAGCAGCCAAGATCCCGGCAGACCCTATGGCTACACCTTC
TRBJ2-3,.,TRBV7-2,.,CASSRTSSVTDTQYF,TGTGCCAGCAGCCGTACTAGCTCTGTAACAGATACGCAGTATTTT
TRBJ2-3,TRBD1,TRBV6-5,.,CASSFRGQPDTQYF,TGTGCCAGCAGTTTCCGGGGACAGCCAGATACGCAGTATTTT
TRBJ2-3,.,TRBV7-6,.,CASSRAPRGDTQYF,TGTGCCAGCAGCCGGGCCCCCCGAGGAGATACGCAGTATTTT
TRBJ2-5,.,TRBV6-6,few,CASNSRQGGTQYF,TGTGCCAGCAACAGCCGCCAGGGAGGGACCCAGTACTTC
TRBJ2-5,.,TRBV5-6,many,CASSLVRQETQYF,TGTGCCAGCAGCTTGGTAAGGCAGGAGACCCAGTACTTC
TRBJ1-4,.,TRBV25-1,few,CASSGGWGDFGKLFF,TGTGCCAGCAGTGGGGGGTGGGGAGACTTTGGAAAACTGTTTTTT
TRBJ2-1,.,TRBV11-1,few,CASSLEVGEQFF,TGTGCCAGCAGCTTAGAAGTGGGTGAGCAGTTCTTC
TRBJ1-1,.,TRBV3-1,.,CASSQEIDGGSTEAFF,TGTGCCAGCAGCCAAGAAATAGATGGGGGGAGCACTGAAGCTTTCTTT
TRBJ2-5,TRBD2,TRBV10-3,few,CAISGSGSGETQYF,TGTGCCATCAGTGGCAGCGGGAGCGGTGAGACCCAGTACTTC
TRBJ2-3,.,TRBV7-9,many,CASSLPRHTDTQYF,TGTGCCAGCAGCTTACCTAGGCACACAGATACGCAGTATTTT
TRBJ1-4,TRBD1,TRBV5-5,.,CASSFGTGGEKLFF,TGTGCCAGCAGCTTCGGGACAGGAGGTGAAAAACTGTTTTTT
TRBJ1-2,.,TRBV2,few,CASSPEAVFGYTF,TGTGCCAGCAGCCCTGAGGCAGTTTTTGGCTACACCTTC
TRBJ1-1,TRBD1,TRBV10-3,.,CAIGRDRNTEAFF,TGTGCCATCGGCAGGGACAGGAACACTGAAGCTTTCTTT
TRBJ2-3,TRBD1,TRBV7-7,few,CASSPGTGRKHTQYF,TGTGCCAGCAGCCCCGGGACAGGGCGCAAACATACGCAGTATTTT
TRBJ1-2,TRBD1,TRBV3-1,few,CASSRQGLYGYTF,TGTGCCAGCAGCCGACAGGGCCTCTATGGCTACACCTTC
TRBJ1-1,.,TRBV12-3/TRBV12-4,many,CASSPDSYEAFF,TGTGCCAGCTCCCCGGACAGCTATGAAGCTTTCTTT
TRBJ1-5,.,TRBV27,few,CASRFDRHQPQHF,TGTGCCAGCAGATTCGACAGGCACCAGCCCCAGCATTTT
TRBJ1-2,TRBD1,TRBV5-1,few,CASSFGTGGPYGYTF,TGCGCCAGCAGCTTCGGGACAGGGGGTCCCTATGGCTACACCTTC
TRBJ2-4,TRBD2,TRBV7-2,few,CASSPGVEAGASIQYF,TGTGCCAGCAGCCCCGGGGTAGAAGCGGGGGCCTCTATTCAGTACTTC
TRBJ2-7,.,TRBV11-2,.,CASSFLGAPYEQYF,TGTGCCAGCAGCTTCTTAGGGGCCCCCTACGAGCAGTACTTC
TRBJ2-7,.,TRBV24-1,.,CATSVGTSPGQYF,TGTGCCACCAGTGTCGGGACTTCCCCCGGGCAGTACTTC
TRBJ2-5,.,TRBV12-3/TRBV12-4,few,CASSFGSKETQYF,TGTGCCAGCAGTTTTGGCAGCAAAGAGACCCAGTACTTC